Each of the 9 T cell receptor beta chains below was sequenced from the same sample in a study of OX40 agonist ivuxolimab in advanced cancers. Method: immunoSEQ multiplex PCR; TCRdb's copy keeps in-frame clones and lacks some. Found here are some 59,000 clones, under 95% of them singletons; the top ten hold roughly 9.4%. The material was CD4+ or CD8+ T cells sorted from blood, obtained in a trial of the OX40 agonist ivuxolimab. The receptors derive from an adult with an advanced solid tumor such as melanoma, head and neck, liver or kidney cancer.

V usage is TRBV27 and J usage is TRBJ1-2, with 12 bases that match TRBD1. The germline V gene encodes CDR1 MNHEY and CDR2 SMNVEV (reference sequence). The CDR3 is made up of 14 amino acids. V shed 2 bases, J shed 8 bases, and the junction held 3 bases outside the gene matches. CDR3 nucleotides: TGTGCCAGCAGTTTAGGGACAGGGGGCGAAGGCTACACCTTC. Residues: CASSLGTGGEGYTF.

The count of this clone is one. The chain couples TRBV5-6 to TRBJ1-2; D gene unclear. The CDR3 covers 14 residues. CDR1 is SGHDT and CDR2 is YYEEEE in the germline V gene. V was clipped by 0 bases and J by 2 bases, with 8 bases between them. The CDR3 loop reads CASSLVGENYGYTF. Here the CDR3 DNA reads TGTGCCAGCAGCTTGGTTGGCGAGAACTATGGCTACACCTTC.

In DNA form, the CDR3 reads TGCGCCAGCAGCCAAGAGGGGGGTCCCTCCTACAATGAGCAGTTCTTC. Its protein product is CASSQEGGPSYNEQFF. The rearrangement uses TRBV4-1 and TRBJ2-1; D possibly corresponds to TRBD2 (6 bases). Germline V CDR1 and CDR2: MGHRA, YSYEKL. The V end lost 0 bases, the J end lost 0 bases, and 9 bases lay between the germline ends. This CDR3 is 16 amino acids long.

The chain carries TRBV7-9 and TRBJ2-2, with 10 positions matching TRBD2. The germline CDR1 and CDR2 sequences are SEHNR and FQNEAQ (reference sequence). This CDR3 is built from 19 residues. The V segment lost 5 bases and the J segment 2 bases; nucleotides outside the gene matches: 14. The CDR3 region is CASSTTLLSGGRNTGELFF. CDR3 coding DNA: TGTGCCAGCAGCACGACGCTCCTTAGCGGGGGGCGCAACACCGGGGAGCTGTTTTTT.

This CDR3 reads CASSSVSIVDEKLFF. DNA of the CDR3: TGTGCCAGCAGCTCTGTATCTATAGTAGATGAAAAACTGTTTTTT. The chain employs TRBV7-9 and TRBJ1-4; unclear D gene. CDR3 length equals 15 residues. Germline CDR1 reads SEHNR; CDR2 reads FQNEAQ (reference sequence). The V end lost 4 bases, the J end lost 6 bases, and 15 bases lay between the germline ends.

The chain uses TRBV6-5 and TRBJ2-7; D ambiguous. V lost 0 bases and J 2 bases, leaving 14 bases between the germline ends. Germline loops: CDR1 MNHEY, CDR2 SVGAGI. This CDR3 has 16 residues. CDR3 bases: TGTGCCAGCAGTTACTCGATTGGCGCGGTGGCCTACGAGCAGTACTTC. Translating gives CASSYSIGAVAYEQYF.

The CDR3: CASSFPGTDSYEQYF. In nucleotides, the CDR3 is TGTGCCAGCAGCTTTCCGGGGACGGACTCCTACGAGCAGTACTTC. The chain carries TRBV7-9 and TRBJ2-7; D could derive from TRBD1 or TRBD2 (5 bases each). Between the trimmed V and J ends, which lost 3 bases and 0 bases, there was a span of 12 bases. Per the germline V gene, CDR1 is SEHNR and CDR2 is FQNEAQ (reference sequence). This CDR3 is 15 amino acids long. The variable domain in full, completed from reference TRBV7-9 and TRBJ2-7, reads DTGVSQNPRHKITKRGQNVTFRCDPISEHNRLYWYRQTLGQGPEFLTYFQNEAQLEKSRLLSDRFSAERPKGSFSTLEIQRTEQGDSAMYLCASSFPGTDSYEQYFGPGTRLTVT.

This clone was picked up one time. The chain has TRBV5-4 and TRBJ1-6; no clear D. The V end was cut by 2 bases, the J end by 4 bases, with 7 bases between. The CDR3 covers 14 residues. Germline V gives CDR1 SGHNT, CDR2 YYREEE (reference sequence). In DNA form, the CDR3 reads TGTGCCAGCAGCTTCCGGGAATATAATTCACCCCTCCACTTT. Amino acids: CASSFREYNSPLHF. Filled out from reference TRBV5-4 and TRBJ1-6, the complete variable domain reads ETGVTQSPTHLIKTRGQQVTLRCSSQSGHNTVSWYQQALGQGPQFIFQYYREEENGRGNFPPRFSGLQFPNYSSELNVNALELDDSALYLCASSFREYNSPLHFGNGTRLTVT.

CDR3 in DNA: TGCAGCGTTGGACAGAATGAAGCTTTCTTT. Its translation: CSVGQNEAFF. The V and J genes are TRBV29-1 and TRBJ1-1; TRBD1 might be the D (5 bases). Germline assignment: CDR1 SQVTM and CDR2 ANQGSEA. The CDR3 has 10 amino acids. Trimming shortened V by 4 bases and J by 7 bases, and 7 bases separated the two germline ends.